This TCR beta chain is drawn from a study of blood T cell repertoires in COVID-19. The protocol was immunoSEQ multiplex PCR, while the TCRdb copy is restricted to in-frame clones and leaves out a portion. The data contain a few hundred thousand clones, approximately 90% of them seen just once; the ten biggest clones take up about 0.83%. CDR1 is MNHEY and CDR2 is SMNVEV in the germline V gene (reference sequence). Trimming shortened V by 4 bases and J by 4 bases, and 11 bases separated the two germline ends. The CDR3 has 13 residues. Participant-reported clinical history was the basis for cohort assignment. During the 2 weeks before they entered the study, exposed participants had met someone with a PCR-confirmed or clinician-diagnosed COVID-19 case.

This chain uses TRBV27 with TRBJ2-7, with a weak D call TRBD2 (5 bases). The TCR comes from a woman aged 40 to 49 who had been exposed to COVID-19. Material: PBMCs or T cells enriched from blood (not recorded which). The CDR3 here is CASSYASGYEQYF. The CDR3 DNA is TGTGCCAGCAGTTATGCCTCGGGGTACGAGCAGTACTTC.